The rows below give T cell receptor beta chains drawn from one sample of a study of PD-1 blockade in mismatch repair-deficient tumors. Using immunoSEQ multiplex PCR, the repertoire was profiled, and TCRdb retains in-frame clones only, with some absent. The table has under 40,000 clones, around 80% seen once. Specimen: PBMCs, collected about 38 weeks after starting pembrolizumab. The source of these receptors is an adult with mismatch repair-deficient cancer. CDR3s include the opening cysteine and the closing phenylalanine or tryptophan. The order of the fields is V gene, D gene, clone size, J gene, CDR3 DNA, CDR3 protein. A D gene is named only where the DNA matches it firmly. A row's size may be missing; if present it is once, few, many or a size class.

>TRBV11-2|-|-|TRBJ2-1
TGTGCCAGCAGCTCTCCTACCGACAATGAGCAGTTCTTC
CASSSPTDNEQFF
>TRBV5-1|-|-|TRBJ2-1
TGCGCCAGCAGCTTGGGAGTAGGGGGCAATGAGCAGTTCTTC
CASSLGVGGNEQFF
>TRBV9|-|-|TRBJ2-3
TGTGCCAGCAGCGTCGTAGCGGAAACTAGCACAGATACGCAGTATTTT
CASSVVAETSTDTQYF
>TRBV4-1|TRBD1|once|TRBJ1-5
TGCGCCAGCAGCCAGACAGGGCGATTGAATCAGCCCCAGCATTTT
CASSQTGRLNQPQHF
>TRBV9|TRBD1|-|TRBJ1-2
TGTGCCAGCAGCGTAGGTGGACAGGAGGACTATGGCTACACCTTC
CASSVGGQEDYGYTF
>TRBV27|-|-|TRBJ2-5
TGTGCCAGCAGTTCGCGGACTACCGAAACCCAGTACTTC
CASSSRTTETQYF
>TRBV6-5|TRBD1|-|TRBJ2-4
TGTGCCAGCAGTCTCGACAGGGGGGGGGACATTCAGTACTTC
CASSLDRGGDIQYF
>TRBV28|-|-|TRBJ1-5
TGTGCCAGCAGTCTGTTGGCAGGGGATCAGCCCCAGCATTTT
CASSLLAGDQPQHF
>TRBV19|-|-|TRBJ2-3
TGTGCCAGTAGTATAGTCGCGGACACAGATACGCAGTATTTT
CASSIVADTDTQYF
>TRBV5-1|TRBD1|-|TRBJ2-7
TGCGCCAGCAGCGAACAGGGGGCCGGCACCTACGAGCAGTACTTC
CASSEQGAGTYEQYF
>TRBV27|-|-|TRBJ2-1
TGTGCCAGCAGTAATGGGGGGTTTTCTTACAATGAGCAGTTCTTC
CASSNGGFSYNEQFF
>TRBV14|-|-|TRBJ1-2
TGTGCCAGCAGCCAAGGTTGGACAGAGAACTATGGCTACACCTTC
CASSQGWTENYGYTF
>TRBV7-2|TRBD2|-|TRBJ2-1
TGTGCCAGCAGCTTGGCCGGGACTAGCGGGAGCTATGAGCAGTTCTTC
CASSLAGTSGSYEQFF
>TRBV5-1|TRBD2|-|TRBJ2-2
TGCGCCAGCAGCTTGGGACTAGCGGGAGGGCCCCCCGGGGAGCTGTTTTTT
CASSLGLAGGPPGELFF
>TRBV5-5|-|-|TRBJ2-4
TGTGCCAGCAGCTCTTACGGGGGCATTCAGTACTTC
CASSSYGGIQYF
>TRBV4-2|TRBD2|-|TRBJ2-2
TGTGCCAGCAGCCCGACGGATAGCGGGACGGGGGAGCTGTTTTTT
CASSPTDSGTGELFF
>TRBV11-2|TRBD2|-|TRBJ2-2
TGTGCCAGCAGCTTAGCTAGGACTAGCGGGAGGGCCGGGGAGCTGTTTTTT
CASSLARTSGRAGELFF
>TRBV30|TRBD2|-|TRBJ2-7
TGTGCCTGGAGGGATAGCGGGACGGGGAGGTACGAGCAGTACTTC
CAWRDSGTGRYEQYF
>TRBV29-1|TRBD2|-|TRBJ2-2
TGCAGCGTTGAAGATTCCGGGGGGTTGGGGACCGGGGAGCTGTTTTTT
CSVEDSGGLGTGELFF
>TRBV27|-|-|TRBJ2-7
TGTGCCAGCAGGAGGCGGGCCGGAGCGGGCAAAGAGGACGAGCAGTACTTC
CASRRRAGAGKEDEQYF
>TRBV7-2|-|-|TRBJ1-4
TGTGCCAGCAGCTTAGAGCCCCACGAAAAACTGTTTTTT
CASSLEPHEKLFF
>TRBV30|-|-|TRBJ1-5
TGTGCCTGGAGTGTCCAGGGTTTGCCCCAGCATTTT
CAWSVQGLPQHF
>TRBV6-5|-|-|TRBJ2-3
TGTGCCAGCAGTTACTCCATCAGCACAGATACGCAGTATTTT
CASSYSISTDTQYF
>TRBV6-1|TRBD1|-|TRBJ2-2
TGTGCCAGCAGCCCGGGACAGGGGTTCGCCGGGGAGCTGTTTTTT
CASSPGQGFAGELFF
>TRBV7-9|TRBD1|-|TRBJ2-7
TGTGCCAGCAGCCCCCGACAGGGGGACTACGAGCAGTACTTC
CASSPRQGDYEQYF
>TRBV7-9|-|-|TRBJ2-3
TGTGCCAGCAGCTATACCCAAAGCGGGAGCACAGATACGCAGTATTTT
CASSYTQSGSTDTQYF
>TRBV28|-|-|TRBJ1-5
TGTGCCAGCAGGCAAGGGGGAGATAGCAATCAGCCCCAGCATTTT
CASRQGGDSNQPQHF
>TRBV11-3|-|-|TRBJ1-6
TGTGCCAGCAGCTTAAGCCCGACAGGTCAGACTTCACCCCTCCACTTT
CASSLSPTGQTSPLHF
>TRBV6-1|-|-|TRBJ2-7
TGTGCCAGCAGTGAAATGGCAGGGCCCCACGAGCAGTACTTC
CASSEMAGPHEQYF
>TRBV2|-|-|TRBJ1-3
TGTGCCAGCAGTGTAAGACAGGCCCGCTCTGGAAACACCATATATTTT
CASSVRQARSGNTIYF
>TRBV6-5|-|-|TRBJ1-4
TGTGCCACATCTCCAGGGGCGCGTAATGAAAAACTGTTTTTT
CATSPGARNEKLFF
>TRBV6-1|TRBD1|-|TRBJ1-2
TGTGCCAGCACGAACAGGGGGGGCTATGGCTACACCTTC
CASTNRGGYGYTF
>TRBV6-4|TRBD2|-|TRBJ2-1
TGTGCCAGCAGTGATAAGCCAGCGGGAGGTGGTTACAATGAGCAGTTCTTC
CASSDKPAGGGYNEQFF
>TRBV28|TRBD1|-|TRBJ1-3
TGTGCCAGCAGGAGATCGGGACAGGGGGCTGGAAACACCATATATTTT
CASRRSGQGAGNTIYF
>TRBV29-1|-|-|TRBJ1-1
TGCAGCGTTGAATGGTCCGGCACTGAAGCTTTCTTT
CSVEWSGTEAFF
>TRBV4-1|-|once|TRBJ2-3
TGCGCCAGCAGCCAAGAGGGTCGGGTTGGAGATACGCAGTATTTT
CASSQEGRVGDTQYF
>TRBV19|-|-|TRBJ1-5
TGTGCCAGTACCTTGGTCGGGGGGCTTCAGCCCCAGCATTTT
CASTLVGGLQPQHF
>TRBV28|TRBD2|-|TRBJ2-1
TGTGCCAGCAGTCGCCCGGGACTAGCGGATTCGTACAATGAGCAGTTCTTC
CASSRPGLADSYNEQFF
>TRBV4-2|-|once|TRBJ1-2
TGTGCCAGCAGCCAAGATCGGGGATCTGTGGGAGGCTACACCTTC
CASSQDRGSVGGYTF